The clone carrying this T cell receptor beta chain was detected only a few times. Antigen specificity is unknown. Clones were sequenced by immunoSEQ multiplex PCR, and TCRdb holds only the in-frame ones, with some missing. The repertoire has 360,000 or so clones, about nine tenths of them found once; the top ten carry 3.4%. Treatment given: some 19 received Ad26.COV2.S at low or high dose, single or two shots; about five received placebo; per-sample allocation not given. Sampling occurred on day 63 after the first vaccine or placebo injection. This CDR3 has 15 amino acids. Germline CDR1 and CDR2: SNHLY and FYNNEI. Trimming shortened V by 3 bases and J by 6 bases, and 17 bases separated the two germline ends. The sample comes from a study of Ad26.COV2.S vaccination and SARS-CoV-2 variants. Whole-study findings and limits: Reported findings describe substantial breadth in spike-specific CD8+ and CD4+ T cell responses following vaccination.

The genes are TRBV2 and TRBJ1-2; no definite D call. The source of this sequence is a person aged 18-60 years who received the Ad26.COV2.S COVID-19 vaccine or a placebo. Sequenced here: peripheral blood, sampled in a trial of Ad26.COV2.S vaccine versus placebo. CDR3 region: CASSEKGTVVHGYTF. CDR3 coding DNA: TGTGCCAGCAGTGAGAAGGGAACCGTCGTCCATGGCTACACCTTC. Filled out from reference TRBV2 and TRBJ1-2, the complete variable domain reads EPEVTQTPSHQVTQMGQEVILRCVPISNHLYFYWYRQILGQKVEFLVSFYNNEISEKSEIFDDQFSVERPDGSNFTLKIRSTKLEDSAMYFCASSEKGTVVHGYTFGSGTRLTVV.